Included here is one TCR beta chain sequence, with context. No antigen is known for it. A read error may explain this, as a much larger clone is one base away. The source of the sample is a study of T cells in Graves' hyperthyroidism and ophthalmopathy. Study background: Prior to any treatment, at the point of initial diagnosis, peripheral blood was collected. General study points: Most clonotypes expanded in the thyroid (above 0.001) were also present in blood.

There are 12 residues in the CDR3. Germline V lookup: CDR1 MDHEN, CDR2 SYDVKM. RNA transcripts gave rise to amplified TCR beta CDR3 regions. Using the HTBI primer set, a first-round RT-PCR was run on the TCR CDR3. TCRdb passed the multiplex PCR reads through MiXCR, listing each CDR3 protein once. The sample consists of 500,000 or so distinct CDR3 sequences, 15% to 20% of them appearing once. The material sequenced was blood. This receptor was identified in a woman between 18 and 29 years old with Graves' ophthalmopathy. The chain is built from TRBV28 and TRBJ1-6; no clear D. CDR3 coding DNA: TGTCCCAGCAGTTTTGGGCGGATGGCCCTCCACTTT. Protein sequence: CPSSFGRMALHF.